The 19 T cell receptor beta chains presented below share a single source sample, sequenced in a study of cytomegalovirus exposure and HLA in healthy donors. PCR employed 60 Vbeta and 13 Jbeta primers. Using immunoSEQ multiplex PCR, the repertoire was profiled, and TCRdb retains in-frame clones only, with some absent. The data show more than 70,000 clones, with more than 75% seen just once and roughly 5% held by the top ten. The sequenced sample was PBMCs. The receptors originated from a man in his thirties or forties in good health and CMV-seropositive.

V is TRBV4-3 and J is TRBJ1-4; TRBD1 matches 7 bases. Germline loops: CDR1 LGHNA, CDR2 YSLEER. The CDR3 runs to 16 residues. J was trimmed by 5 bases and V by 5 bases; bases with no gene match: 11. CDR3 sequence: CASSVRGQVLNEKLFF. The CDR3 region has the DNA TGCGCCAGCAGCGTCCGAGGACAGGTCCTAAATGAAAAACTGTTTTTT.

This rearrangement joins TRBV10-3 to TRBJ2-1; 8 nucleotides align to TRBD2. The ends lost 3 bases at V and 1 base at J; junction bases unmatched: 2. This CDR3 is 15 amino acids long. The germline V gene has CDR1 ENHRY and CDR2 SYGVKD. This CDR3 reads CAISEAGASYNEQFF. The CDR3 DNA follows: TGTGCCATCAGTGAAGCGGGAGCGTCCTACAATGAGCAGTTCTTC.

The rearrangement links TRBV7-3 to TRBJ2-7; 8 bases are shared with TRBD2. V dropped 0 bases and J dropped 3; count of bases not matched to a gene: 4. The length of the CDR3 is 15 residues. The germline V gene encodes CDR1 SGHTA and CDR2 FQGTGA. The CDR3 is CASSLTGGRSYEQYF. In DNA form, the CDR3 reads TGTGCCAGCAGCTTAACGGGCGGGAGGAGCTACGAGCAGTACTTC.

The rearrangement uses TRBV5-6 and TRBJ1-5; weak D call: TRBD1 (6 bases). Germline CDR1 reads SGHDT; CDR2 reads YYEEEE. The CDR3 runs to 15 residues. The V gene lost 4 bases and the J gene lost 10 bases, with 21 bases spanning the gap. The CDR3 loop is CASSPWDTRTVPQHF. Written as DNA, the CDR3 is TGTGCCAGCAGCCCCTGGGACACCCGGACCGTTCCCCAGCATTTT.

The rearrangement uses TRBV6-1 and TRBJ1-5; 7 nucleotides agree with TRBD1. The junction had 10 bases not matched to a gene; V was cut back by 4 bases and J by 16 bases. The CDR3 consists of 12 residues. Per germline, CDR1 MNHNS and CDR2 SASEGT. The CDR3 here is CASSARDSVGHF. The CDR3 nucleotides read TGTGCCAGCAGTGCTCGGGACAGCGTGGGTCATTTT.

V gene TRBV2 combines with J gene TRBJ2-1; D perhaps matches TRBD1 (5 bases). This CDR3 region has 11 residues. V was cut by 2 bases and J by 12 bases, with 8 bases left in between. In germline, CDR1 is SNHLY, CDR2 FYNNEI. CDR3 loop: CASSEQQAQFF. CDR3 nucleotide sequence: TGTGCCAGCAGTGAACAACAGGCGCAGTTCTTC.

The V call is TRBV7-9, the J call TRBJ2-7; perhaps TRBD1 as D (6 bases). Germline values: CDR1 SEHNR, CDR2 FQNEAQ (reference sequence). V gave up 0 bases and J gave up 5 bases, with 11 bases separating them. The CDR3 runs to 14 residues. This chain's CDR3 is CASSLAPGDHEQYF. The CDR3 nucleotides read TGTGCCAGCAGCTTAGCGCCAGGGGATCACGAGCAGTACTTC.

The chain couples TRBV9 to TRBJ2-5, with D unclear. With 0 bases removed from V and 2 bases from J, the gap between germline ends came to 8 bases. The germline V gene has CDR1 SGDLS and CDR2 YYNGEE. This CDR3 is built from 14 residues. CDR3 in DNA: TGTGCCAGCAGCGTAGATAGTCTGCAAGAGACCCAGTACTTC. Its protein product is CASSVDSLQETQYF.

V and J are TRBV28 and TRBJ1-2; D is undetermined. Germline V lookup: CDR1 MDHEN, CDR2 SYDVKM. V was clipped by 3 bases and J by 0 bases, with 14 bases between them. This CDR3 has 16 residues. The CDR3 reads CASSFLLRVANYGYTF. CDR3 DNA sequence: TGTGCCAGCAGTTTCCTCCTACGAGTCGCTAACTATGGCTACACCTTC.

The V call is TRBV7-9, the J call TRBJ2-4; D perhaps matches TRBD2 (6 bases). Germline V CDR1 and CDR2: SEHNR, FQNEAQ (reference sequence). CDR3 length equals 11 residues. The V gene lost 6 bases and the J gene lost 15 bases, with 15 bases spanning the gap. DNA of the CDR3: TGTGCCAGCAGTCCCCGGGAGTCCCCGTACTTC. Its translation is CASSPRESPYF.

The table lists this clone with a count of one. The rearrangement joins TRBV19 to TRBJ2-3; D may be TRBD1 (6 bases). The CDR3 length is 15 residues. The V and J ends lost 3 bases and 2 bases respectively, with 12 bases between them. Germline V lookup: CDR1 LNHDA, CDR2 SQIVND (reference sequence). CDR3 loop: CASSILGATTDTQYF. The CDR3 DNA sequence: TGTGCCAGTAGTATCCTGGGGGCCACCACAGATACGCAGTATTTT.

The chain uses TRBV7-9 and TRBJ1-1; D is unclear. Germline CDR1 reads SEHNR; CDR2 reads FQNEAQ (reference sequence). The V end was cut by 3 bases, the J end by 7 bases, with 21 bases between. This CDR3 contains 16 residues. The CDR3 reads CASSLGSGRAWGEAFF. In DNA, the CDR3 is TGTGCCAGCAGCTTGGGTTCCGGGAGGGCCTGGGGTGAAGCTTTCTTT.

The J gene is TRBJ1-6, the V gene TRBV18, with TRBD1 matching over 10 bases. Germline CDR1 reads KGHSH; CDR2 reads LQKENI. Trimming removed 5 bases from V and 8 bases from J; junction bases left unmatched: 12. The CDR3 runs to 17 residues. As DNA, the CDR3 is TGTGCCAGCTCAACAATCCCTGGACAGGGGGGCGATTCACCCCTCCACTTT. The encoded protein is CASSTIPGQGGDSPLHF.

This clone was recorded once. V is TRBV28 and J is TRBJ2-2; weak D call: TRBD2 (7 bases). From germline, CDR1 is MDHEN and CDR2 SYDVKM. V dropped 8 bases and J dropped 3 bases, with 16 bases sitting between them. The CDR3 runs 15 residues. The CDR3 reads CASCLGGQDTGELFF. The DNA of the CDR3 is TGTGCCAGCTGCCTCGGGGGGCAGGACACCGGGGAGCTGTTTTTT. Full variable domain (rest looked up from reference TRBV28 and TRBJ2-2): DVKVTQSSRYLVKRTGEKVFLECVQDMDHENMFWYRQDPGLGLRLIYFSYDVKMKEKGDIPEGYSVSREKKERFSLILESASTNQTSMYLCASCLGGQDTGELFFGEGSRLTVL.

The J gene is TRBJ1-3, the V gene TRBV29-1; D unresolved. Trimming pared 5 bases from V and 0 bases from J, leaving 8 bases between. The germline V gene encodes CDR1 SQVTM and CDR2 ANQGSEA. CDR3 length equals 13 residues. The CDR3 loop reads CSVSPYSGNTIYF. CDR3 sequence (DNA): TGCAGCGTTTCGCCCTACTCTGGAAACACCATATATTTT.

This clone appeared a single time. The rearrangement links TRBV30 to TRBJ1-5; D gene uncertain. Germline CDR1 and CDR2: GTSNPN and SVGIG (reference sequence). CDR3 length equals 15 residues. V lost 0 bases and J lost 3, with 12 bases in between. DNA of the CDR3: TGTGCCTGGAGTGTGTTGGGAGGTCTCAATCAGCCCCAGCATTTT. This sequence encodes CAWSVLGGLNQPQHF.

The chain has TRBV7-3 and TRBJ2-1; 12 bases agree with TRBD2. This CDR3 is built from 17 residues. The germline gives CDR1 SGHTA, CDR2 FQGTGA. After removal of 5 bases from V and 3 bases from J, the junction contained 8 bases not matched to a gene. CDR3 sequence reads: CASSVTKLAGGYNEQFF. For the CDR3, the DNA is TGTGCCAGCAGCGTCACCAAACTAGCGGGAGGCTACAATGAGCAGTTCTTC.

The CDR3 region has the DNA TGTGCCAGCAGTCTAGCGGGAGATTACGAGCAGTACTTC. This sequence encodes CASSLAGDYEQYF. The chain joins TRBV27 to TRBJ2-7; 10 bases align to TRBD2. Germline CDR1 is MNHEY and CDR2 is SMNVEV (reference sequence). CDR3 length: 13 residues. With 5 bases clipped from V and 4 bases from J, the junction kept 2 bases outside the gene matches.

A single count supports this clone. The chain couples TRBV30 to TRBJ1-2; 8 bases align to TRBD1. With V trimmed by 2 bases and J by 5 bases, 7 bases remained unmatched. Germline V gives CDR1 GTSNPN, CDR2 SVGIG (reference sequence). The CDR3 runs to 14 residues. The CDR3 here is CAWSPQGAQYGYTF. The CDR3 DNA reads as TGTGCCTGGAGTCCGCAGGGGGCTCAGTATGGCTACACCTTC.